The text below deals with one TCR beta chain. Stem cell-like memory, regulatory, central memory and naive CD4+ cells were sorted via CD45RO/CCR7/CD25/CD127/CD95/CD27. Germline CDR1 and CDR2: GTSNPN and SVGIG (reference sequence). The CDR3 runs 11 residues. With 3 bases removed from V and 7 bases from J, the gap between germline ends came to 10 bases. The sample comes from a study of beta chain features in type 1 diabetes. The isolated RNA, all of it, was reverse transcribed, so expressed TCRB transcripts were what got sequenced. Only in-frame clones appear in the TCRdb table, and some are missing; sequencing was by immunoSEQ multiplex PCR. This table has just over 600,000 clones, 15% to 17% appearing once.

The sample was naive CD4+ T cells from blood. The source is a man younger than 35 in good health. This chain links TRBV30 with TRBJ2-7, with a possible D match to TRBD2 (5 bases). The CDR3 protein is CAWSAEGEQYF. The CDR3 region has the DNA TGTGCCTGGAGCGCTGAGGGTGAGCAGTACTTC.